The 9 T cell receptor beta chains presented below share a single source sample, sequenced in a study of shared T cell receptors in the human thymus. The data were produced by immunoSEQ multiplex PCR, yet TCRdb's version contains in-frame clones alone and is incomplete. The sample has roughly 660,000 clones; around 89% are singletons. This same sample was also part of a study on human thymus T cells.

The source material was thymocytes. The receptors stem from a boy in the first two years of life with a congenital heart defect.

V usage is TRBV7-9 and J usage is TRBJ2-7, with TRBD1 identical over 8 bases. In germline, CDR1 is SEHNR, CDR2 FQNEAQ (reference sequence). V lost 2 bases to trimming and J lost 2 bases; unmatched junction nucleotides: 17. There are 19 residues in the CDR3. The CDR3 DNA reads TGTGCCAGCAGCTTAACAGCGGACCAAACAGGGGGACCTACCTACGAGCAGTACTTC. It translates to CASSLTADQTGGPTYEQYF.

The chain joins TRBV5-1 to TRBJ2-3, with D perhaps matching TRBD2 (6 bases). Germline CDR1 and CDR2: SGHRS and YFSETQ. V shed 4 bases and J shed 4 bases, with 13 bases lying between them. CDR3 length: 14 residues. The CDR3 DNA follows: TGCGCCAGCAGCCCGGGACTTGTGGCAGATACGCAGTATTTT. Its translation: CASSPGLVADTQYF. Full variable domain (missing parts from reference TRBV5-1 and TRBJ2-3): KAGVTQTPRYLIKTRGQQVTLSCSPISGHRSVSWYQQTPGQGLQFLFEYFSETQRNKGNFPGRFSGRQFSNSRSEMNVSTLELGDSALYLCASSPGLVADTQYFGPGTRLTVL.

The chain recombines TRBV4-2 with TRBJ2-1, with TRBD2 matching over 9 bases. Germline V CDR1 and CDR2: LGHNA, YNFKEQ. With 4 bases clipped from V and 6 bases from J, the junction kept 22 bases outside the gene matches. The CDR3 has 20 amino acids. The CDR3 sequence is CASSPQGDLASGTIGNEQFF. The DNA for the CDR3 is TGTGCCAGCAGCCCGCAGGGGGACCTGGCTAGCGGGACGATCGGCAATGAGCAGTTCTTC.

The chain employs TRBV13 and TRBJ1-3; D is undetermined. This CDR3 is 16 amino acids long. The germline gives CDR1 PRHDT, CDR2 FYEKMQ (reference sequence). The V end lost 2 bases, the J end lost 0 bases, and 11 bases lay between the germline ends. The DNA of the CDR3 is TGTGCCAGCAGCTTAACCCGAGGCCGCTCTGGAAACACCATATATTTT. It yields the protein CASSLTRGRSGNTIYF.

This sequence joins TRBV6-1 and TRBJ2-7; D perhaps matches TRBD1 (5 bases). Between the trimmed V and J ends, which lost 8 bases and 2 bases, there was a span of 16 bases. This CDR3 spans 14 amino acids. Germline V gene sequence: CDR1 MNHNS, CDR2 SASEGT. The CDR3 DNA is TGTGCCAGCGGGGCCTCCAACCATCCCTACGAGCAGTACTTC. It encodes CASGASNHPYEQYF.

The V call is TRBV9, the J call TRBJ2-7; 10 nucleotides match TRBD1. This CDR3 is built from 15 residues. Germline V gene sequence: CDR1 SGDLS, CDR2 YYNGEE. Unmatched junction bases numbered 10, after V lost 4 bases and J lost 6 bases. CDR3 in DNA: TGTGCCAGCAGCACCCACGGGACAGGGGATCGCGAGCAGTACTTC. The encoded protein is CASSTHGTGDREQYF. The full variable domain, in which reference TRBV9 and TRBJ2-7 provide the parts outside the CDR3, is DSGVTQTPKHLITATGQRVTLRCSPRSGDLSVYWYQQSLDQGLQFLIQYYNGEERAKGNILERFSAQQFPDLHSELNLSSLELGDSALYFCASSTHGTGDREQYFGPGTRLTVT.

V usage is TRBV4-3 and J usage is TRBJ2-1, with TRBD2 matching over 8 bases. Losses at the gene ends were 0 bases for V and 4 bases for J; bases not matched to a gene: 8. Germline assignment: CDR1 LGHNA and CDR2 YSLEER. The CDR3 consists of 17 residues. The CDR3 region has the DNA TGCGCCAGCAGCCAAGAAATATGGGCTAGCGGGTACAATGAGCAGTTCTTC. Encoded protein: CASSQEIWASGYNEQFF.

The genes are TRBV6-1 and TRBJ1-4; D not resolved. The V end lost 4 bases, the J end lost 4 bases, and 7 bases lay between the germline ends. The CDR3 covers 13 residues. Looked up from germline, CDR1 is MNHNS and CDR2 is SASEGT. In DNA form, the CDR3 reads TGTGCCAGCAGTGGGAGGTTTAATGAAAAACTGTTTTTT. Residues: CASSGRFNEKLFF.

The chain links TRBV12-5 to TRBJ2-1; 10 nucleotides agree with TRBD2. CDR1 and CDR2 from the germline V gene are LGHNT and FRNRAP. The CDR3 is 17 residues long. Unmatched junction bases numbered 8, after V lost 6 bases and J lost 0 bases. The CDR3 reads CASGRGLADSSYNEQFF. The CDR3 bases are TGTGCTAGTGGCCGAGGACTAGCGGACAGCTCCTACAATGAGCAGTTCTTC.